The 31 T cell receptor beta chains reported below all come from one sample, sequenced in a study of cytomegalovirus exposure and HLA in healthy donors. The PCR employed 60 Vbeta primers together with 13 Jbeta primers. Method: immunoSEQ multiplex PCR; TCRdb's copy keeps in-frame clones and lacks some. Altogether more than 140,000 clones are present, 75% to 80% being singletons, with the ten largest covering about 0.66%. Input material: PBMCs. All receptors derive from a male donor in good health and CMV-seronegative.

This chain connects TRBV7-9 to TRBJ2-7; D perhaps matches TRBD2 (6 bases). The CDR3 runs to 15 residues. Trimming shortened V by 2 bases and J by 0 bases, and 11 bases separated the two germline ends. Germline V CDR1 and CDR2: SEHNR, FQNEAQ (reference sequence). This CDR3 is CASSLSAGTSYEQYF. The CDR3 nucleotides read TGTGCCAGCAGCTTATCGGCGGGGACCTCCTACGAGCAGTACTTC.

V usage is TRBV6-6 and J usage is TRBJ1-2; 9 bases map to TRBD1. The V and J ends lost 8 bases and 6 bases, in that order; junction bases with no gene match: 10. The CDR3 runs to 14 residues. Germline CDR1 reads MNHNY; CDR2 reads SVGAGI (reference sequence). CDR3 sequence reads: CASSRGQGFDGYTF. The CDR3, as DNA: TGTGCCAGCTCTAGGGGACAGGGCTTCGATGGCTACACCTTC.

CDR3 sequence (DNA): TGTGCCAGCACGGGACAGTATAGCAATCAGCCCCAGCATTTT. Amino acids: CASTGQYSNQPQHF. This chain uses TRBV19 with TRBJ1-5; 7 bases fit TRBD1. The ends lost 9 bases at V and 0 bases at J; junction bases unmatched: 5. CDR3 length: 14 residues. In germline, CDR1 is LNHDA, CDR2 SQIVND (reference sequence). The variable domain in full, with the rest retrieved from reference TRBV19 and TRBJ1-5, is DGGITQSPKYLFRKEGQNVTLSCEQNLNHDAMYWYRQDPGQGLRLIYYSQIVNDFQKGDIAEGYSVSREKKESFPLTVTSAQKNPTAFYLCASTGQYSNQPQHFGDGTRLSIL.

This clone occurred once. The chain links TRBV4-1 to TRBJ1-6; perhaps TRBD1 as D (5 bases). This CDR3 is built from 14 residues. V shed 4 bases and J shed 10 bases, with 14 bases lying between them. Germline loops: CDR1 MGHRA, CDR2 YSYEKL. The CDR3 here is CASSLGAGNSPLHF. In nucleotides, the CDR3 is TGCGCCAGCAGCCTTGGGGCAGGGAACTCACCCCTCCACTTT.

As for this clone: Other DNA sequences of this sample code for an identical CDR3. This rearrangement joins TRBV6-5 to TRBJ1-2; the D is unclear. V was trimmed by 2 bases and J by 4 bases, leaving 8 bases between them. Germline values: CDR1 MNHEY, CDR2 SVGAGI. The length of the CDR3 is 13 residues. The CDR3 coding sequence is TGTGCCAGCAGTTACGGGCAGCTCTATGGCTACACCTTC. This translates into CASSYGQLYGYTF.

The chain combines TRBV7-9 with TRBJ1-2, with 8 bases matching TRBD1. This CDR3 has 14 residues. The ends lost 2 bases at V and 4 bases at J; junction bases unmatched: 3. Germline values: CDR1 SEHNR, CDR2 FQNEAQ (reference sequence). The CDR3 region is CASSLTTGGYGYTF. In nucleotides, the CDR3 is TGTGCCAGCAGCTTAACCACAGGGGGCTATGGCTACACCTTC.

The chain links TRBV5-1 to TRBJ1-1, with D maybe TRBD1 (5 bases). Per germline, CDR1 SGHRS and CDR2 YFSETQ. CDR3 size: 16 residues. Trimming took 0 bases from V and 3 from J, leaving 15 bases between them. This chain's CDR3 is CASSLGRGGSDTEAFF. In DNA form, the CDR3 reads TGCGCCAGCAGCTTGGGACGGGGGGGATCGGACACTGAAGCTTTCTTT.

The chain combines TRBV5-1 with TRBJ1-4, with D perhaps matching TRBD1 (5 bases). V lost 4 bases, J lost 5 bases, and 12 bases lay in between. From germline, CDR1 is SGHRS and CDR2 YFSETQ. The length of the CDR3 is 14 residues. The CDR3 region has the DNA TGCGCCAGCAGCCGAAGCGGGACCAATGAAAAACTGTTTTTT. Translated: CASSRSGTNEKLFF.

The chain links TRBV7-3 to TRBJ1-1; D might be TRBD1 (5 bases). The V end was cut by 2 bases, the J end by 1 base, with 5 bases between. CDR3 length: 13 amino acids. Germline lookup yields CDR1 SGHTA and CDR2 FQGTGA. CDR3 sequence reads: CASSLQGNTEAFF. In DNA, the CDR3 is TGTGCCAGCAGCTTACAGGGGAACACTGAAGCTTTCTTT. The full variable domain, rest sourced from reference TRBV7-3 and TRBJ1-1, is GAGVSQTPSNKVTEKGKYVELRCDPISGHTALYWYRQSLGQGPEFLIYFQGTGAADDSGLPNDRFFAVRPEGSVSTLKIQRTERGDSAVYLCASSLQGNTEAFFGQGTRLTVV.

V and J are TRBV5-1 and TRBJ1-1; D perhaps matches TRBD1 (6 bases). V gave up 4 bases and J gave up 5 bases, with 15 bases separating them. The germline V gene encodes CDR1 SGHRS and CDR2 YFSETQ. The CDR3 contains 14 residues. CDR3 nucleotides: TGCGCCAGCAGCCCCCGGGCAGGGGAGACTGAAGCTTTCTTT. It codes for CASSPRAGETEAFF. The entire variable domain, with the rest obtained from reference TRBV5-1 and TRBJ1-1, is as follows: KAGVTQTPRYLIKTRGQQVTLSCSPISGHRSVSWYQQTPGQGLQFLFEYFSETQRNKGNFPGRFSGRQFSNSRSEMNVSTLELGDSALYLCASSPRAGETEAFFGQGTRLTVV.

The chain combines TRBV5-1 with TRBJ2-7; 7 positions match TRBD1. V lost 0 bases to trimming and J lost 5 bases; unmatched junction nucleotides: 5. Germline CDR1 is SGHRS and CDR2 is YFSETQ. This CDR3 comprises 14 residues. The CDR3 sequence is CASSLGQGIDEQYF. The CDR3 DNA reads as TGCGCCAGCAGCTTGGGACAGGGAATTGACGAGCAGTACTTC.

This clone was found a few times. The V call is TRBV18, the J call TRBJ2-7, with 12 bases that match TRBD1. J lost 5 bases, V lost 3 bases, and 11 bases had no gene match. Germline values: CDR1 KGHSH, CDR2 LQKENI. The CDR3 runs 17 residues. CDR3: CASSPSLGTGGRDEQYF. CDR3 sequence (DNA): TGTGCCAGCTCACCCTCGCTGGGGACAGGGGGCAGGGACGAGCAGTACTTC.

The chain combines TRBV7-2 with TRBJ2-7; 10 bases match TRBD2. V lost 5 bases and J lost 1; bases outside the gene matches: 8. CDR1 SGHTA and CDR2 FQGNSA come from the germline V gene. CDR3 length: 16 residues. The CDR3 DNA reads as TGTGCCAGCAGCAGAAGCGGGGGGGGTAAATCCTACGAGCAGTACTTC. It translates to CASSRSGGGKSYEQYF. Drawing the rest from reference TRBV7-2 and TRBJ2-7, the complete variable domain is GAGVSQSPSNKVTEKGKDVELRCDPISGHTALYWYRQSLGQGLEFLIYFQGNSAPDKSGLPSDRFSAERTGGSVSTLTIQRTQQEDSAVYLCASSRSGGGKSYEQYFGPGTRLTVT.

The chain uses TRBV5-1 and TRBJ2-5; 7 nucleotides align to TRBD1. Looked up from germline, CDR1 is SGHRS and CDR2 is YFSETQ. V shed 2 bases, J shed 4 bases, and the junction held 2 bases outside the gene matches. The CDR3 contains 13 residues. CDR3 DNA sequence: TGCGCCAGCAGCTTTAACAGGGGAGAGACCCAGTACTTC. Its translation: CASSFNRGETQYF. The full variable domain, with the rest looked up from reference TRBV5-1 and TRBJ2-5, is KAGVTQTPRYLIKTRGQQVTLSCSPISGHRSVSWYQQTPGQGLQFLFEYFSETQRNKGNFPGRFSGRQFSNSRSEMNVSTLELGDSALYLCASSFNRGETQYFGPGTRLLVL.

This chain joins TRBV7-9 and TRBJ1-1; 10 bases are a match to TRBD1. In germline, CDR1 is SEHNR, CDR2 FQNEAQ (reference sequence). V was clipped by 5 bases and J by 2 bases; unmatched bases: 5. This CDR3 has 15 amino acids. The CDR3 DNA reads TGTGCCAGCAGCGCACGACAGGGGGCAAACACTGAAGCTTTCTTT. Its translation: CASSARQGANTEAFF. The complete variable domain, with remaining parts taken from reference TRBV7-9 and TRBJ1-1, reads DTGVSQNPRHKITKRGQNVTFRCDPISEHNRLYWYRQTLGQGPEFLTYFQNEAQLEKSRLLSDRFSAERPKGSFSTLEIQRTEQGDSAMYLCASSARQGANTEAFFGQGTRLTVV.

V usage is TRBV29-1 and J usage is TRBJ1-1; weak D call: TRBD1 (6 bases). Trimming removed 8 bases at V and 0 bases at J, with 22 bases between. The CDR3 has 16 amino acids. Germline lookup yields CDR1 SQVTM and CDR2 ANQGSEA. CDR3 residues: CSYRDTSRPMNTEAFF. DNA of the CDR3: TGCAGCTACAGGGACACCTCCCGACCCATGAACACTGAAGCTTTCTTT.

The rearrangement joins TRBV7-9 to TRBJ2-1, with 15 bases aligning to TRBD2. The CDR3 covers 16 residues. Germline trimming cut 3 bases from V and 7 bases from J; bases unmatched to any gene: 4. The germline V gene has CDR1 SEHNR and CDR2 FQNEAQ (reference sequence). CDR3 sequence: CASSFGTSGRRNEQFF. The CDR3 coding sequence is TGTGCCAGCAGCTTTGGGACTAGCGGGAGGAGAAATGAGCAGTTCTTC.

The chain employs TRBV9 and TRBJ2-2; unclear D gene. This CDR3 region has 14 residues. Per the germline V gene, CDR1 is SGDLS and CDR2 is YYNGEE. V gave up 4 bases and J gave up 8 bases, with 15 bases separating them. This CDR3 reads CASSPGVVRGELFF. CDR3 DNA sequence: TGTGCCAGCAGCCCGGGTGTCGTTAGAGGGGAGCTGTTTTTT.

The chain uses TRBV30 and TRBJ1-2, with D perhaps matching TRBD1 (5 bases). The V gene's germline CDR1 is GTSNPN and CDR2 SVGIG (reference sequence). The CDR3 length is 14 residues. V was clipped by 4 bases and J by 10 bases, with 22 bases between them. CDR3 region: CAWNPMGPGLIYTF. DNA for the CDR3: TGTGCCTGGAACCCCATGGGGCCAGGCTTGATCTACACCTTC.

This clone appeared once. The chain has TRBV4-3 and TRBJ2-2, with TRBD1 identical over 7 bases. CDR1 and CDR2 (germline): LGHNA, YSLEER. The CDR3 sequence is 14 residues long. J gave up 5 bases and V 4 bases, and 4 bases lay outside the gene matches. The CDR3 sequence: CASSPDRWTGELFF. Here the CDR3 DNA reads TGCGCCAGCAGCCCGGACAGGTGGACCGGGGAGCTGTTTTTT.

This clone appeared a few times. The rearrangement joins TRBV5-5 to TRBJ2-1; the D gene is possibly TRBD2 (5 bases). Germline CDR1 SGHKS, CDR2 YYEKEE (reference sequence). Between the trimmed V and J ends, which lost 3 bases and 2 bases, there was a span of 6 bases. CDR3 length: 13 amino acids. Here the CDR3 DNA reads TGTGCCAGCAGCTCCGGGGCCTACAATGAGCAGTTCTTC. This translates into CASSSGAYNEQFF.

This chain uses TRBV5-4 with TRBJ2-5, with TRBD2 matching over 8 bases. The assigned J gene may be wrong: the sequence end matches TRBJ2-7 better. The germline V gene has CDR1 SGHNT and CDR2 YYREEE (reference sequence). The CDR3 covers 14 residues. The DNA for the CDR3 is TGTGCCAGCAGCAGCGGGAGCTCCCCTCGCGAGCAGTACTTC. Amino acids: CASSSGSSPREQYF.

The genes are TRBV29-1 and TRBJ1-2, with a possible D match to TRBD1 (5 bases). V lost 4 bases to trimming and J lost 4 bases, with 10 bases between them. CDR1 is SQVTM, CDR2 ANQGSEA, per germline. The CDR3 extends over 12 amino acids. Here the CDR3 reads CSVGGGGYGYTF. Written as DNA, the CDR3 is TGCAGCGTTGGGGGCGGTGGCTATGGCTACACCTTC.

V and J are TRBV27 and TRBJ2-2, with D possibly being TRBD1 (6 bases). V shed 8 bases and J shed 1 base, with 14 bases lying between them. The CDR3 consists of 15 residues. Germline CDR1 MNHEY, CDR2 SMNVEV (reference sequence). The CDR3 protein is CASGLGAGNTGELFF. The DNA of the CDR3 is TGTGCCAGCGGGCTGGGGGCAGGGAACACCGGGGAGCTGTTTTTT.

About this clone itself: Mismatch with germline at one junction end may stem from a read error. This sequence joins TRBV27 and TRBJ1-2; possibly TRBD1 for D (6 bases). Germline-derived CDR1 and CDR2 are MNHEY and SMNVEV (reference sequence). CDR3 length equals 15 residues. The CDR3 is CASTLGGGVNYGYTF. CDR3 bases: TGTGCCAGCACTTTAGGGGGAGGGGTGAACTATGGCTACACCTTC.

The V and J genes are TRBV5-4 and TRBJ2-1; 9 nucleotides line up with TRBD2. The CDR3 length is 15 residues. The germline CDR1 and CDR2 sequences are SGHNT and YYREEE (reference sequence). J was trimmed by 2 bases and V by 4 bases; bases with no gene match: 4. The CDR3 spells CASSQTSGTYNEQFF. The DNA for the CDR3 is TGTGCCAGCAGCCAGACTAGCGGTACCTACAATGAGCAGTTCTTC.

This clone appeared a single time. The chain links TRBV30 to TRBJ1-5; 7 bases fit TRBD1. V lost 3 bases to trimming and J lost 5 bases; unmatched junction nucleotides: 4. The CDR3 has 13 residues. Germline-derived CDR1 and CDR2 are GTSNPN and SVGIG (reference sequence). The CDR3, as DNA: TGTGCCTGGAGCCAGGGGGACGATCAGCCCCAGCATTTT. As protein: CAWSQGDDQPQHF.

J is TRBJ2-3 and V is TRBV5-1; a weak D match, TRBD2 (5 bases). Per germline, CDR1 SGHRS and CDR2 YFSETQ. Between the trimmed V and J ends, which lost 4 bases and 5 bases, there was a span of 14 bases. The CDR3 runs to 14 residues. As DNA, the CDR3 is TGCGCCAGCAGCGTGGTGGAGGTGGGAGATACGCAGTATTTT. It codes for CASSVVEVGDTQYF.

The J gene is TRBJ1-5, the V gene TRBV7-9; D may be TRBD1 (6 bases). CDR3 size: 13 residues. Trimming stripped 1 base from V and 7 bases from J, with 8 bases between. The germline V gene encodes CDR1 SEHNR and CDR2 FQNEAQ (reference sequence). CDR3 sequence (DNA): TGTGCCAGCAGCTTAGGCAGGGGACAGCCCCAGCATTTT. It yields the protein CASSLGRGQPQHF. Full variable domain (remainder filled in from reference TRBV7-9 and TRBJ1-5): DTGVSQNPRHKITKRGQNVTFRCDPISEHNRLYWYRQTLGQGPEFLTYFQNEAQLEKSRLLSDRFSAERPKGSFSTLEIQRTEQGDSAMYLCASSLGRGQPQHFGDGTRLSIL.

The V call is TRBV30, the J call TRBJ1-2; D might be TRBD1 (5 bases). CDR1 GTSNPN and CDR2 SVGIG come from the germline V gene (reference sequence). Trimming pared 3 bases from V and 0 bases from J, leaving 11 bases between. The CDR3 loop spans 14 amino acids. The CDR3 DNA follows: TGTGCCTGGAGCCAGGGTTTAGCTAACTATGGCTACACCTTC. This translates into CAWSQGLANYGYTF.

J is TRBJ1-1 and V is TRBV15, with 7 bases lining up with TRBD1. The germline V gene has CDR1 LNHNV and CDR2 YYDKDF (reference sequence). V lost 0 bases, J lost 5 bases, and 12 bases stayed unmatched. The CDR3 spans 17 residues. DNA of the CDR3: TGTGCCACCAGCAGAGATGTGACAGGGAGGTGGGGAACTGAAGCTTTCTTT. As protein: CATSRDVTGRWGTEAFF. The whole variable domain, filled in from reference TRBV15 and TRBJ1-1, reads DAMVIQNPRYQVTQFGKPVTLSCSQTLNHNVMYWYQQKSSQAPKLLFHYYDKDFNNEADTPDNFQSRRPNTSFCFLDIRSPGLGDTAMYLCATSRDVTGRWGTEAFFGQGTRLTVV.